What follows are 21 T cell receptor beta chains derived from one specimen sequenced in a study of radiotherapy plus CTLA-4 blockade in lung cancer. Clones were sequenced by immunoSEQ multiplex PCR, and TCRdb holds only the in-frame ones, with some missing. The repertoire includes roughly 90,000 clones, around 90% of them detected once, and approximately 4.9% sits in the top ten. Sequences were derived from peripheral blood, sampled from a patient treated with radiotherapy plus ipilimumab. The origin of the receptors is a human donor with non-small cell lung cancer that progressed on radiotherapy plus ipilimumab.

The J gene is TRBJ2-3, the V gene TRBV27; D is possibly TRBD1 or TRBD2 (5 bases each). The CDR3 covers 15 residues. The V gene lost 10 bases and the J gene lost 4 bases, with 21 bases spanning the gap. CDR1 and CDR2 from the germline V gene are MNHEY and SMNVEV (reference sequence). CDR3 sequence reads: CATSRGLRYPDTQYF. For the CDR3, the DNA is TGTGCCACCTCCCGGGGCCTGAGGTATCCAGATACGCAGTATTTT.

The CDR3 nucleotides read TGTGCCAGTAGTATAGTTCGGGGTAGCAATCAGCCCCAGCATTTT. Residues: CASSIVRGSNQPQHF. The chain uses TRBV19 and TRBJ1-5, with D unclear. This CDR3 region has 15 residues. Trimming left V 1 base short and J 0 bases short, with 7 bases between. The germline V gene has CDR1 LNHDA and CDR2 SQIVND (reference sequence).

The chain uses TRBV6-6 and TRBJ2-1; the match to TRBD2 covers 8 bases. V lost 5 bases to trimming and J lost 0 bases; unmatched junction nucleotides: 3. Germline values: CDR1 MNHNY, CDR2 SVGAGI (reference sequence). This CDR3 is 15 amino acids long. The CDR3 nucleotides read TGTGCCAGCAGTACCAGCGGGAGCTCCTACAATGAGCAGTTCTTC. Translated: CASSTSGSSYNEQFF.

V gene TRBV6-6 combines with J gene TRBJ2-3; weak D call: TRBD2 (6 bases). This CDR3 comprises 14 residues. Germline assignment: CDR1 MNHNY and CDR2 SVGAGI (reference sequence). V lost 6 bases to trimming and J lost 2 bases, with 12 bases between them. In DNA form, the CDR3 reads TGTGCCAGCAGCGCCGGGAGAACCACAGATACGCAGTATTTT. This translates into CASSAGRTTDTQYF.

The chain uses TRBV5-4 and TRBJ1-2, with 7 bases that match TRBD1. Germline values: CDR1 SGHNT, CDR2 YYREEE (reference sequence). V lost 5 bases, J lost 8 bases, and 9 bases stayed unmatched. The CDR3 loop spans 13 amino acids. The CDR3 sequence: CASSVQGQEGYTF. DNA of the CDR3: TGTGCCAGCAGTGTACAGGGGCAGGAGGGCTACACCTTC. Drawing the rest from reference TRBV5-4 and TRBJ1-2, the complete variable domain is ETGVTQSPTHLIKTRGQQVTLRCSSQSGHNTVSWYQQALGQGPQFIFQYYREEENGRGNFPPRFSGLQFPNYSSELNVNALELDDSALYLCASSVQGQEGYTFGSGTRLTVV.

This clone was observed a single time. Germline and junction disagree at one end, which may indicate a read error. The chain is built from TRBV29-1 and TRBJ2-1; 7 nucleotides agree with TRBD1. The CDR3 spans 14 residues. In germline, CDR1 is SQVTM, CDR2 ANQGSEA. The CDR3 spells CSVEGGISYNEQFF. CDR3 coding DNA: TGCAGCGTCGAAGGGGGCATCTCCTACAATGAGCAGTTCTTC.

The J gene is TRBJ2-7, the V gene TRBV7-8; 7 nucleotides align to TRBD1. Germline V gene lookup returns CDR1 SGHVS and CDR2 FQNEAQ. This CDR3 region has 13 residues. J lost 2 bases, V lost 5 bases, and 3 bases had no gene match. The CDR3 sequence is CASSPTGAYEQYF. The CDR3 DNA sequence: TGTGCCAGCAGCCCAACAGGGGCCTACGAGCAGTACTTC. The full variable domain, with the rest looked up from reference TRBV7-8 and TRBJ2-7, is GAGVSQSPRYKVAKRGQDVALRCDPISGHVSLFWYQQALGQGPEFLTYFQNEAQLDKSGLPSDRFFAERPEGSVSTLKIQRTQQEDSAVYLCASSPTGAYEQYFGPGTRLTVT.

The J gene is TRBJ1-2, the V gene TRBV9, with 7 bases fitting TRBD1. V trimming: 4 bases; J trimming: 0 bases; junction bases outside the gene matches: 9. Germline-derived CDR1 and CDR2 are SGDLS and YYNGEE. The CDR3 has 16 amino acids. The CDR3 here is CASSPREGQTNYGYTF. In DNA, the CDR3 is TGTGCCAGCAGCCCGAGAGAGGGACAGACTAACTATGGCTACACCTTC.

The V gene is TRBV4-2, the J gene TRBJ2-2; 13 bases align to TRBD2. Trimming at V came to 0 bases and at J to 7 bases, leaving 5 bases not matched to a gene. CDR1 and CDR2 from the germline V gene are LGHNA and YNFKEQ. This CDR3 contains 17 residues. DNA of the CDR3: TGTGCCAGCAGCCAAGAAGGACTAGCGGGAGTAATCGGGGAGCTGTTTTTT. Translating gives CASSQEGLAGVIGELFF.

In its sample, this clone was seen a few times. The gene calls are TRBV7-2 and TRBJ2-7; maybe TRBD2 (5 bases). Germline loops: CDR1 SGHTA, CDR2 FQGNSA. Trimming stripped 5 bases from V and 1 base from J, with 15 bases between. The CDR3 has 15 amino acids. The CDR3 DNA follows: TGTGCCAGCAGCAAAGGCCCGACTATTTCCTACGAGCAGTACTTC. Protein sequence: CASSKGPTISYEQYF.

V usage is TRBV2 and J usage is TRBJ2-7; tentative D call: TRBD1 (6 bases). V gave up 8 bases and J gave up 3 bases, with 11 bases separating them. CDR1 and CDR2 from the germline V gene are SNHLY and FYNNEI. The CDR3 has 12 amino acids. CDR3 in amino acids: CASSGQYYEQYF. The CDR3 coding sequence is TGTGCCAGCTCCGGACAGTACTACGAGCAGTACTTC.

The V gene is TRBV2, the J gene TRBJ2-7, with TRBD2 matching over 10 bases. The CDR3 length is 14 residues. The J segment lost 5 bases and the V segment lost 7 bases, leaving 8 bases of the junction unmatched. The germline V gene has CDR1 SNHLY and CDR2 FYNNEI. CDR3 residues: CASTSGTSVDEQYF. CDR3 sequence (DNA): TGTGCCAGCACCTCCGGGACTAGCGTCGACGAGCAGTACTTC.

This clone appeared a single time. The CDR3 loop reads CASSRAGGADFYGYTF. The CDR3 DNA follows: TGTGCCAGCAGTCGGGCCGGGGGCGCGGATTTCTATGGCTACACCTTC. The V and J genes are TRBV28 and TRBJ1-2; TRBD1 might be the D (6 bases). This CDR3 contains 16 residues. Germline CDR1 is MDHEN and CDR2 is SYDVKM. V was cut by 5 bases and J by 4 bases, with 20 bases left in between.

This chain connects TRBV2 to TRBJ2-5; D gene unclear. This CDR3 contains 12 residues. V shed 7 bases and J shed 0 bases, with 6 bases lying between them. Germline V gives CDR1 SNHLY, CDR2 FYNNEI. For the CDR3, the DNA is TGTGCCAGCAACCGAAACCAAGAGACCCAGTACTTC. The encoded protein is CASNRNQETQYF.

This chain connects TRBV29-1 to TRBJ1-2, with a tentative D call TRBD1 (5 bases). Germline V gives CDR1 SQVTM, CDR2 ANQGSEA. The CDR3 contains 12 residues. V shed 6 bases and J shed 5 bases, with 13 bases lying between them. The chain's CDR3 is CSVPGTEYGYTF. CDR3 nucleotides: TGCAGCGTCCCCGGGACCGAATATGGCTACACCTTC.

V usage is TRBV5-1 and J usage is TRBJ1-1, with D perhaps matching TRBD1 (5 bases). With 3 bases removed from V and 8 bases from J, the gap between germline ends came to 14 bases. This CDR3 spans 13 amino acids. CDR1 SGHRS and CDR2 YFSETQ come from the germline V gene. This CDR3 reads CASSYDRQREAFF. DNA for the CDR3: TGCGCCAGCAGCTATGACAGACAAAGGGAAGCTTTCTTT.

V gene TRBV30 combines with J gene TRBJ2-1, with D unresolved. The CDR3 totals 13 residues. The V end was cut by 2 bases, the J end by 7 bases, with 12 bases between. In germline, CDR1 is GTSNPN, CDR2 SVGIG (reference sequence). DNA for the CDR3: TGTGCCTGGAGTAAGGGAATGGCAAATGAGCAGTTCTTC. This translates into CAWSKGMANEQFF.

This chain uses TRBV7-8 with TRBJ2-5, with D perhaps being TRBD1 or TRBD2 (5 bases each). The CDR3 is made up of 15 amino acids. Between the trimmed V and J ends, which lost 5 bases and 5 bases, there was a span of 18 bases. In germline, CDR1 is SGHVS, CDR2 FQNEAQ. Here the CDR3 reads CASSIMGTEGETQYF. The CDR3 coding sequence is TGTGCCAGCAGCATCATGGGTACTGAGGGGGAGACCCAGTACTTC.

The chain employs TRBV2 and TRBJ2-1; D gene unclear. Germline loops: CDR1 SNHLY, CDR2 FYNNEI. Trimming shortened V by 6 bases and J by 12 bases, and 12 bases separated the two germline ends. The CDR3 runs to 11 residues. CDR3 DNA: TGTGCCAGCAGCCGCGAGTGGGGGCAGTTCTTC. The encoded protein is CASSREWGQFF.

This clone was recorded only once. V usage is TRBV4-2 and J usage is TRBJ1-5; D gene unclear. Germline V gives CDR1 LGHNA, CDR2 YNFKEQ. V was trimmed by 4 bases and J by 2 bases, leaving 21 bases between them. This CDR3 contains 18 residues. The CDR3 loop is CASSPSRVGVEGNQPQHF. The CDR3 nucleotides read TGTGCCAGCAGCCCCTCCCGCGTCGGGGTTGAGGGCAATCAGCCCCAGCATTTT.

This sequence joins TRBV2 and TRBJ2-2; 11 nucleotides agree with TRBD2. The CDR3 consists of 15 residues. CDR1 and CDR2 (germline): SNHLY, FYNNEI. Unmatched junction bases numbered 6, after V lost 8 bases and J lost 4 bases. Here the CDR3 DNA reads TGTGCCAGCGGTCAGGGACTAGCGGTCACCGGGGAGCTGTTTTTT. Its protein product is CASGQGLAVTGELFF.